The T cell receptor (beta chain) under discussion was sequenced for a study of T cells after yellow fever vaccination. Overall study results and limits: Re-detected after boosting: most primary clones, around 96% of CD4 and 80% to 90% of CD8. Although the secondary response was weaker, it peaked faster, at day 5 versus 15.

Ten or more counts support this clonotype. The antigen remains unidentified. TCRdb itself ran the 5' RACE reads through MiXCR, one entry per CDR3 protein. Of approximately 330,000 distinct CDR3 sequences in the sample, about 4% were seen once. The clonotype originates from a man aged 18-30 years who received the YFV17D yellow fever vaccine. The material sequenced was PBMCs, taken 5 days after the yellow fever booster vaccination.

CDR3 bases: TGTGCCAGCAGTTACAGGAACAGGGGGGGCACTGAAGCTTTCTTT. It translates to CASSYRNRGGTEAFF. This rearrangement joins TRBV6-5 to TRBJ1-1; 8 bases are a match to TRBD1. The CDR3 is 15 residues long. The V gene end was trimmed by 2 bases and the J gene end by 4 bases; junction bases not matched to a gene: 6. Germline V CDR1 and CDR2: MNHEY, SVGAGI.